Reported below is one T cell receptor beta chain. The entry originates in a study of neoadjuvant anti-PD-1 for oral cavity cancer. In the study overall: Patients mostly received three to four biweekly nivolumab doses at 3 mg/kg before surgery.

Two replicates per tumor sample, mostly from roughly 5 ug of genomic DNA. Clones were sequenced by immunoSEQ multiplex PCR, and TCRdb holds only the in-frame ones, with some missing. The repertoire includes several thousand clones, 60% of them detected once, and around 8% sits in the top ten. V gave up 0 bases and J gave up 1 base; unmatched junction bases: 0. Germline values: CDR1 SGHNT, CDR2 YYREEE (reference sequence). This CDR3 is 14 amino acids long. Sequenced here: tumor tissue, sampled before nivolumab (anti-PD-1) treatment. V and J are TRBV5-4 and TRBJ1-1; 7 bases align to TRBD1. This receptor was identified in a person aged 35-79 years with oral cavity squamous cell carcinoma. The chain's CDR3 is CASSLDRGNTEAFF. CDR3 nucleotide sequence: TGTGCCAGCAGCTTGGACAGGGGGAACACTGAAGCTTTCTTT. Full variable domain (remainder filled in from reference TRBV5-4 and TRBJ1-1): ETGVTQSPTHLIKTRGQQVTLRCSSQSGHNTVSWYQQALGQGPQFIFQYYREEENGRGNFPPRFSGLQFPNYSSELNVNALELDDSALYLCASSLDRGNTEAFFGQGTRLTVV.